Ten or more counts support the clone carrying this T cell receptor (beta chain). This specimen comes from a study of T cells in Graves' hyperthyroidism and ophthalmopathy. The source material, RNA transcripts, was used to amplify TCR beta CDR3 regions. A first-round RT-PCR of the TCR CDR3 used the HTBI primer set. TCRdb independently ran MiXCR on the multiplex PCR reads; one entry per CDR3 protein. There are fewer than 600,000 distinct CDR3 sequences in the sample; under 15% occur only once, and 15% to 20% lies in the top ten. CDR3 length equals 16 residues. V lost 2 bases and J lost 5; bases outside the gene matches: 7.

The chain employs TRBV12-3 or TRBV12-4 and TRBJ2-5; 11 nucleotides line up with TRBD2. The specimen sequenced was blood. The receptor was isolated from a young woman with Graves' hyperthyroidism. CDR3 sequence reads: CASSLNLAGGRETQYF. In DNA, the CDR3 is TGTGCCAGCAGTTTAAATCTAGCGGGAGGTCGTGAGACCCAGTACTTC.